The 28 T cell receptor beta chains reported below all come from one sample, sequenced in a study of cytomegalovirus exposure and HLA in healthy donors. With 60 Vbeta and 13 Jbeta primers, the PCR was carried out. Clones were read by immunoSEQ multiplex PCR, and TCRdb kept only the in-frame ones, dropping some. The table has 150,000 to 200,000 clones, more than 60% seen once. The sample was PBMCs. These receptors all stem from a man between 18 and 29 years old in good health and CMV-seropositive.

J is TRBJ2-3 and V is TRBV10-1, with 7 bases matching TRBD1. The germline CDR1 and CDR2 sequences are WNHNN and SYGVQD (reference sequence). This CDR3 is 15 amino acids long. The junction had 6 bases not matched to a gene; V was cut back by 5 bases and J by 1 base. The CDR3 DNA reads as TGCGCCAGCAGTTCGTCCGGACAGGGCACAGATACGCAGTATTTT. This gives the protein CASSSSGQGTDTQYF.

The rearrangement uses TRBV6-1 and TRBJ2-7; D may be TRBD2 (6 bases). Trimming cost V 5 bases and J 0 bases, with 14 bases left between them. This CDR3 comprises 15 residues. Germline-derived CDR1 and CDR2 are MNHNS and SASEGT. CDR3: CASSLGGTFSYEQYF. The CDR3 coding sequence is TGTGCCAGCAGTCTAGGAGGGACCTTCTCCTACGAGCAGTACTTC.

This clone came up a few times. V and J are TRBV10-2 and TRBJ1-3; tentative D call: TRBD1 (6 bases). V dropped 4 bases and J dropped 4 bases, with 11 bases sitting between them. Germline V gives CDR1 WSHSY, CDR2 SAAADI. This CDR3 contains 14 residues. Written as DNA, the CDR3 is TGCGCCAGCAGTGTGCACAGGGCCGGAAACACCATATATTTT. The encoded protein is CASSVHRAGNTIYF.

This chain links TRBV1 with TRBJ2-7; the table's D call, TRBD2, was not checked against the DNA. TRBV1 is flagged as a pseudogene. The CDR3 runs to 17 residues. The CDR3 nucleotides read TGCACCAGCAGCCAGCTTCGAATAGCGGGTTCAATGGGCGAGCAGTACTTC. Its translation is CTSSQLRIAGSMGEQYF.

The rearrangement joins TRBV5-1 to TRBJ2-7, with 8 positions matching TRBD1. Germline loops: CDR1 SGHRS, CDR2 YFSETQ. This CDR3 comprises 12 residues. V lost 4 bases, J lost 7 bases, and 4 bases stayed unmatched. CDR3 coding DNA: TGCGCCAGCAGCCTGACAGGGGAAGAGCAGTACTTC. It translates to CASSLTGEEQYF.

Here the CDR3 DNA reads TGTGCCAGCACAGGGGGCAGGGCAGATACGCAGTATTTT. Its translation is CASTGGRADTQYF. The chain has TRBV6-1 and TRBJ2-3; 8 nucleotides match TRBD1. CDR1 MNHNS and CDR2 SASEGT come from the germline V gene. After removal of 7 bases from V and 4 bases from J, the junction contained 4 bases not matched to a gene. The CDR3 has 13 residues.

The chain combines TRBV7-3 with TRBJ2-3; tentative D call: TRBD2 (6 bases). CDR1 SGHTA and CDR2 FQGTGA come from the germline V gene. This CDR3 is 16 amino acids long. Trimming shortened V by 2 bases and J by 4 bases, and 16 bases separated the two germline ends. In nucleotides, the CDR3 is TGTGCCAGCAGCTTAGGGACTCTCCGGGCGGCAGATACGCAGTATTTT. Residues: CASSLGTLRAADTQYF.

This chain joins TRBV7-2 and TRBJ2-7, with D perhaps matching TRBD2 (6 bases). Trimming took off 2 bases at V and 5 bases at J, with 16 bases between the two ends. There are 15 residues in the CDR3. CDR1 and CDR2 from the germline V gene are SGHTA and FQGNSA. The CDR3 DNA reads TGTGCCAGCAGCTTAAGGCGGGAAGGCGTGAACGAGCAGTACTTC. Protein product: CASSLRREGVNEQYF.

The chain joins TRBV5-4 to TRBJ1-1, with 10 nucleotides matching TRBD1. The CDR3 runs 13 residues. Losses at the gene ends were 4 bases for V and 3 bases for J; bases not matched to a gene: 0. The germline gives CDR1 SGHNT, CDR2 YYREEE (reference sequence). This CDR3 is CASSGQGDTEAFF. The CDR3 DNA is TGTGCCAGCAGCGGACAGGGGGACACTGAAGCTTTCTTT.

The V gene is TRBV30, the J gene TRBJ2-1; D unresolved. Trimming left V 0 bases short and J 4 bases short, with 7 bases between. Per germline, CDR1 GTSNPN and CDR2 SVGIG (reference sequence). The CDR3 extends over 13 amino acids. The CDR3 DNA sequence: TGTGCCTGGAGTGTCGGTGGTTACAATGAGCAGTTCTTC. It is translated as CAWSVGGYNEQFF.

The V and J genes are TRBV6-1 and TRBJ1-5, with 7 bases lining up with TRBD1. Germline CDR1 MNHNS, CDR2 SASEGT. The V and J ends lost 2 bases and 7 bases, in that order; junction bases with no gene match: 11. This CDR3 is 16 amino acids long. CDR3 residues: CASSEFLQGVKQPQHF. In DNA, the CDR3 is TGTGCCAGCAGTGAATTCTTGCAGGGGGTAAAGCAGCCCCAGCATTTT.

This clone was observed once. The chain employs TRBV7-3 and TRBJ2-1, with TRBD2 matching over 10 bases. V dropped 1 base and J dropped 10; count of bases not matched to a gene: 7. Germline CDR1 and CDR2: SGHTA and FQGTGA. CDR3 length: 15 residues. CDR3 sequence (DNA): TGTGCCAGCAGCTTAAACCTAGCGGGAGAGGGGGAGCAGTTCTTC. As protein: CASSLNLAGEGEQFF.

To note about this clone: This sample includes further DNA sequences coding for the same CDR3. The chain links TRBV27 to TRBJ1-4; 9 bases fit TRBD1. The germline CDR1 and CDR2 sequences are MNHEY and SMNVEV (reference sequence). Losses at the gene ends were 5 bases for V and 8 bases for J; bases not matched to a gene: 3. CDR3 length equals 13 residues. CDR3 amino acids: CASSTTGGEKLFF. The CDR3 DNA sequence: TGTGCCAGCAGTACGACAGGGGGGGAAAAACTGTTTTTT.

The chain links TRBV19 to TRBJ1-2; 7 bases are shared with TRBD1. CDR1 is LNHDA and CDR2 is SQIVND in the germline V gene (reference sequence). Unmatched junction bases numbered 10, after V lost 7 bases and J lost 8 bases. This CDR3 region has 13 residues. CDR3 DNA: TGTGCCAGTATTGGGGACAGTAGCCGCGGCTACACCTTC. Translated, it gives CASIGDSSRGYTF. Drawing the rest from reference TRBV19 and TRBJ1-2, the complete variable domain is DGGITQSPKYLFRKEGQNVTLSCEQNLNHDAMYWYRQDPGQGLRLIYYSQIVNDFQKGDIAEGYSVSREKKESFPLTVTSAQKNPTAFYLCASIGDSSRGYTFGSGTRLTVV.

The rearrangement uses TRBV5-1 and TRBJ2-3, with D hard to call. Per germline, CDR1 SGHRS and CDR2 YFSETQ. Trimming pared 1 base from V and 0 bases from J, leaving 9 bases between. The CDR3 spans 15 residues. In DNA, the CDR3 is TGCGCCAGCAGCTTGCATCCTGAGAGCACAGATACGCAGTATTTT. Its translation: CASSLHPESTDTQYF.

The J gene is TRBJ2-3, the V gene TRBV28; TRBD2 might be the D (6 bases). Germline loops: CDR1 MDHEN, CDR2 SYDVKM. Trimming stripped 7 bases from V and 0 bases from J, with 11 bases between. The CDR3 is 14 residues long. CDR3: CASKASVSTDTQYF. CDR3 sequence (DNA): TGTGCCAGCAAGGCTAGCGTAAGCACAGATACGCAGTATTTT. The variable domain in full, with the rest retrieved from reference TRBV28 and TRBJ2-3, is DVKVTQSSRYLVKRTGEKVFLECVQDMDHENMFWYRQDPGLGLRLIYFSYDVKMKEKGDIPEGYSVSREKKERFSLILESASTNQTSMYLCASKASVSTDTQYFGPGTRLTVL.

This clone was observed a few times. The V gene is TRBV5-1, the J gene TRBJ2-1; D is perhaps TRBD2 (5 bases). This CDR3 region has 13 residues. Trimming stripped 5 bases from V and 11 bases from J, with 17 bases between. The germline V gene has CDR1 SGHRS and CDR2 YFSETQ. The CDR3 is CASSPIPAGKQFF. DNA of the CDR3: TGCGCCAGCAGTCCTATACCTGCGGGTAAGCAGTTCTTC. Using reference TRBV5-1 and TRBJ2-1 for the parts outside the CDR3, the full variable domain is KAGVTQTPRYLIKTRGQQVTLSCSPISGHRSVSWYQQTPGQGLQFLFEYFSETQRNKGNFPGRFSGRQFSNSRSEMNVSTLELGDSALYLCASSPIPAGKQFFGPGTRLTVL.

V gene TRBV4-2 combines with J gene TRBJ2-5, with 13 bases aligning to TRBD2. V shed 4 bases, J shed 3 bases, and the junction held 5 bases outside the gene matches. CDR1 is LGHNA, CDR2 YNFKEQ, per germline. CDR3 length equals 16 residues. The CDR3: CASSRTSGRAEETQYF. CDR3 bases: TGTGCCAGCAGCCGGACTAGCGGGAGAGCGGAAGAGACCCAGTACTTC.

This sequence joins TRBV5-1 and TRBJ2-3; D is possibly TRBD1 (6 bases). The CDR3 is made up of 18 amino acids. Germline-derived CDR1 and CDR2 are SGHRS and YFSETQ. The V end was cut by 0 bases, the J end by 6 bases, with 23 bases between. CDR3 region: CASSLVTHARQGYDTQYF. The CDR3 DNA reads TGCGCCAGCAGCTTGGTAACGCATGCCCGCCAGGGGTACGATACGCAGTATTTT.

The chain combines TRBV11-2 with TRBJ2-7, with TRBD1 matching over 11 bases. From germline, CDR1 is SGHAT and CDR2 FQNNGV. Trimming cost V 5 bases and J 2 bases; bases outside gene matches: 5. The CDR3 extends over 15 amino acids. CDR3 DNA: TGTGCCAGCAGCCTGGGACAGGGGGGGCCCTACGAGCAGTACTTC. This codes for CASSLGQGGPYEQYF.

As regards this clone: The germline gene is not matched at one end of the junction; a read error may be the cause. The same CDR3 also results from other DNA sequences found in this sample. The chain combines TRBV2 with TRBJ1-5, with a possible D match to TRBD1 (6 bases). This CDR3 is built from 14 residues. Germline V gene lookup returns CDR1 SNHLY and CDR2 FYNNEI. This CDR3 reads CASSRTAINQPQHF. As DNA, the CDR3 is TGCGCCAGCAGTAGGACAGCCATCAATCAGCCCCAGCATTTT.

The chain joins TRBV21-1 to TRBJ1-2; the table assigns TRBD1, which was not confirmed against the DNA. TRBV21-1 is listed as a pseudogene. The CDR3 is 15 residues long. The CDR3 sequence: CASSHRRGSVYGYTF. In nucleotides, the CDR3 is TGTGCCAGCAGCCACCGCAGGGGATCCGTTTATGGCTACACCTTC.

The V gene is TRBV5-1, the J gene TRBJ2-7; 8 positions match TRBD2. Per the germline V gene, CDR1 is SGHRS and CDR2 is YFSETQ. The V gene end was trimmed by 5 bases and the J gene end by 4 bases; junction bases not matched to a gene: 11. This CDR3 has 15 residues. The CDR3 loop is CASSLSGGLGYEQYF. The DNA of the CDR3 is TGCGCCAGCAGTCTGAGCGGGGGTCTAGGATACGAGCAGTACTTC.

This chain links TRBV7-8 with TRBJ1-1, with 7 bases lining up with TRBD1. In germline, CDR1 is SGHVS, CDR2 FQNEAQ. The CDR3 totals 13 residues. Unmatched junction bases numbered 3, after V lost 4 bases and J lost 4 bases. The CDR3: CASSSYRGTEAFF. The DNA of the CDR3 is TGTGCCAGCAGCTCCTACAGGGGCACTGAAGCTTTCTTT.

The chain joins TRBV5-1 to TRBJ2-2, with D perhaps matching TRBD1 (5 bases). From germline, CDR1 is SGHRS and CDR2 YFSETQ. The V and J ends lost 1 base and 0 bases respectively, with 10 bases between them. The CDR3 extends over 16 amino acids. CDR3 amino acids: CASSLRPGSNTGELFF. CDR3 nucleotides: TGCGCCAGCAGCTTGCGACCAGGGTCGAACACCGGGGAGCTGTTTTTT.

J is TRBJ1-5 and V is TRBV19; the match to TRBD1 covers 10 bases. The CDR3 extends over 15 amino acids. Germline V CDR1 and CDR2: LNHDA, SQIVND (reference sequence). The ends lost 6 bases at V and 0 bases at J; junction bases unmatched: 2. The CDR3 bases are TGTGCCAGTAGAAGGGACAGGGGTAGCAATCAGCCCCAGCATTTT. Translated: CASRRDRGSNQPQHF. The full variable domain, completed using reference TRBV19 and TRBJ1-5, is DGGITQSPKYLFRKEGQNVTLSCEQNLNHDAMYWYRQDPGQGLRLIYYSQIVNDFQKGDIAEGYSVSREKKESFPLTVTSAQKNPTAFYLCASRRDRGSNQPQHFGDGTRLSIL.

The chain has TRBV28 and TRBJ2-7; 8 bases match TRBD1. V was pared by 4 bases and J by 3 bases, with 8 bases of the junction left unmatched. The germline gives CDR1 MDHEN, CDR2 SYDVKM. The CDR3 runs to 15 residues. The CDR3 is CASSSVPGQGYEQYF. The CDR3 nucleotides are TGTGCCAGCAGTTCCGTCCCCGGACAGGGCTACGAGCAGTACTTC.

The genes are TRBV7-8 and TRBJ1-6; TRBD1 aligns across 7 bases. The CDR3 is 16 amino acids. Germline V gives CDR1 SGHVS, CDR2 FQNEAQ. V was pared by 1 base and J by 6 bases, with 6 bases of the junction left unmatched. The CDR3 nucleotides are TGTGCCAGCAGCTTAGATAGGACAGGCCCTAATTCACCCCTCCACTTT. It specifies CASSLDRTGPNSPLHF.